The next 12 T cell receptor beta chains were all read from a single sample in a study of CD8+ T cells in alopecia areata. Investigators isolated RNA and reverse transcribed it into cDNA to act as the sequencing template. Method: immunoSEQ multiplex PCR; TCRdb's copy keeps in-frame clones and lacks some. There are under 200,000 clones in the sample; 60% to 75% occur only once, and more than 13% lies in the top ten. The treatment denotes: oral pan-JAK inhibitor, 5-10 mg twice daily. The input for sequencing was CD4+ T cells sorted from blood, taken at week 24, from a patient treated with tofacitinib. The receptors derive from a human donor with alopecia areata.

The CDR3 sequence is CASSLGSGAIQETQYF. The CDR3 DNA reads TGTGCCAGCAGCTTAGGGTCCGGGGCAATCCAAGAGACCCAGTACTTC. The chain has TRBV7-6 and TRBJ2-5; D may match TRBD1 or TRBD2 (5 bases each). There are 16 residues in the CDR3. Germline V CDR1 and CDR2: SGHVS, FNYEAQ. The V end lost 1 base, the J end lost 1 base, and 13 bases lay between the germline ends.

This chain's CDR3 is CAIRESTDTQYF. CDR3 in DNA: TGTGCCATCAGGGAGAGCACAGATACGCAGTATTTT. This chain connects TRBV28 to TRBJ2-3; D is perhaps TRBD1 or TRBD2 (5 bases each). Trimming removed 10 bases at V and 0 bases at J, with 8 bases between. The CDR3 loop spans 12 amino acids. CDR1 is MDHEN and CDR2 is SYDVKM in the germline V gene.

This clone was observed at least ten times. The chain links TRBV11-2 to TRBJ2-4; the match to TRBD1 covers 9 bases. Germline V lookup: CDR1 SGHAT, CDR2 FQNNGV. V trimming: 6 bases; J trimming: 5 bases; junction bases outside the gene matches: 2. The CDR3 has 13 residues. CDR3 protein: CASRRTGENIQYF. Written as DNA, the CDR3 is TGTGCCAGCAGAAGGACAGGGGAAAACATTCAGTACTTC.

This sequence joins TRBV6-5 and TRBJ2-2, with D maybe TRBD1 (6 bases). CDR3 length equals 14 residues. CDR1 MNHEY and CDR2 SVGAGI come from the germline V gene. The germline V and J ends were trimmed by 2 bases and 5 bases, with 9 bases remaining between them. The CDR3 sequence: CASSYGGGTGELFF. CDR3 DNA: TGTGCCAGCAGTTACGGGGGCGGAACCGGGGAGCTGTTTTTT.

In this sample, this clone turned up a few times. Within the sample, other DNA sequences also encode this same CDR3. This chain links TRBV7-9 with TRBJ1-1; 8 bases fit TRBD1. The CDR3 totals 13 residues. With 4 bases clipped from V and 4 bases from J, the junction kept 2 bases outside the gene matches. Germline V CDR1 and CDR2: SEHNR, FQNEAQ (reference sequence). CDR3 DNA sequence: TGTGCCAGCAGCTCGACAGGGGTCACTGAAGCTTTCTTT. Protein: CASSSTGVTEAFF.

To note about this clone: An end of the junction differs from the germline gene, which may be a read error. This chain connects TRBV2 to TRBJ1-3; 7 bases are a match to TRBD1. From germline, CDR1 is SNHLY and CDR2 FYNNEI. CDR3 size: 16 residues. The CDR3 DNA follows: TGTGCCAGCGGTGAAACGACAGGGTTTCTTGGAAACACCATATATTTT. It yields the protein CASGETTGFLGNTIYF. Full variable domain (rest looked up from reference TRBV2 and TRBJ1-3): EPEVTQTPSHQVTQMGQEVILRCVPISNHLYFYWYRQILGQKVEFLVSFYNNEISEKSEIFDDQFSVERPDGSNFTLKIRSTKLEDSAMYFCASGETTGFLGNTIYFGEGSWLTVV.

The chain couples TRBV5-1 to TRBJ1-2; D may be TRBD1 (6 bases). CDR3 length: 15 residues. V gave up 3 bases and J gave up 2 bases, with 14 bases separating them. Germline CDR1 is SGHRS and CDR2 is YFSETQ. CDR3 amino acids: CASSSGGTRNYGYTF. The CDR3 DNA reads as TGCGCCAGCAGCTCCGGGGGCACCCGGAACTATGGCTACACCTTC.

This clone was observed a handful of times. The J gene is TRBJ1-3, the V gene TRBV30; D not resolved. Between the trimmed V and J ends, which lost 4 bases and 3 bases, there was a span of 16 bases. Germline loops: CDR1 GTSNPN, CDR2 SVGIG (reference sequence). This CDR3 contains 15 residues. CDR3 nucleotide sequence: TGTGCCTGGAATCGGGTTCCCGCTGGTGGAAACACCATATATTTT. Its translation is CAWNRVPAGGNTIYF.

This CDR3 reads CAIGVQETQYF. CDR3 DNA: TGTGCCATCGGCGTCCAAGAGACCCAGTACTTC. The chain carries TRBV10-3 and TRBJ2-5; the D is unclear. Germline V gene sequence: CDR1 ENHRY, CDR2 SYGVKD. The CDR3 loop spans 11 amino acids. V lost 8 bases and J 1 base, leaving 5 bases between the germline ends.

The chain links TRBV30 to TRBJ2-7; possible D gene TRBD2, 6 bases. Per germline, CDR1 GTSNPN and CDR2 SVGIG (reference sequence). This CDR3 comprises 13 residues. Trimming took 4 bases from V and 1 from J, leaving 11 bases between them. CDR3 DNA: TGTGCCTGGACGCGGGGCTGGTCCTACGAGCAGTACTTC. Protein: CAWTRGWSYEQYF.

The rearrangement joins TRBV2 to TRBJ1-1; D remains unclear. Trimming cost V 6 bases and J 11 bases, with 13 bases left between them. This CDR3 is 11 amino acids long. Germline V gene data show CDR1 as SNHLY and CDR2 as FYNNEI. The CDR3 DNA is TGTGCCAGCAGCTACTCAAAGGACGCTTTCTTT. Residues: CASSYSKDAFF.

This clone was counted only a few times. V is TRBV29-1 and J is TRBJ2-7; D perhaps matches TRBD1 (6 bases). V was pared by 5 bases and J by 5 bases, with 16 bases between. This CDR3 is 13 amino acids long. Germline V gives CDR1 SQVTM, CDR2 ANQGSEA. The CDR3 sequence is CSVSHLRGDEQYF. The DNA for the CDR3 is TGCAGCGTTTCTCATCTCAGGGGTGACGAGCAGTACTTC.